One T cell receptor (beta chain) is described in this entry. What it recognizes is unknown. Described treatment: 15 to 20 received Ad26.COV2.S at low or high dose, single or two shots; roughly five received placebo; per-sample allocation not given. Sampling happened 63 days after the first vaccine or placebo injection. The method was immunoSEQ multiplex PCR; TCRdb's version includes in-frame clones alone and lacks a portion of them. The sample has over 350,000 clones; around nine tenths are singletons. This sample was included in a study of Ad26.COV2.S vaccination and SARS-CoV-2 variants. Study-wide points: Vaccine and placebo recipients had comparable breadth of non-spike TCRs. Once vaccination had occurred, spike-specific CD8+ and CD4+ T cell responses reportedly showed substantial breadth. An underestimation of total T cell responses may have resulted from the TCR breadth and depth analyses.

Trimming removed 6 bases from V and 3 bases from J; junction bases left unmatched: 2. The CDR3 runs to 14 residues. Germline V gene lookup returns CDR1 SNHLY and CDR2 FYNNEI. The chain carries TRBV2 and TRBJ1-5; TRBD1 agrees at 10 bases. The receptor was isolated from a person aged 18 to 65 who received the Ad26.COV2.S COVID-19 vaccine or a placebo. The starting material was peripheral blood, obtained in a trial of Ad26.COV2.S vaccine versus placebo. The CDR3: CASRTGGVNQPQHF. The CDR3 region has the DNA TGTGCCAGCAGGACAGGGGGCGTCAATCAGCCCCAGCATTTT.